This TCR beta chain derives from a study of blood T cells in healthy people across ages. Germline loops: CDR1 SGHRS, CDR2 YFSETQ. CDR3 length: 13 residues. Donors gave ten milliliters of peripheral blood apiece. Whole-study findings and limits: Diversity estimates from one million T cells were considered underestimates. Compared with aged donors, long-lived donors showed fewer expanded clones, suggesting selection.

This clonotype has more than one count but fewer than ten. Its matching antigen is unknown. Sample-barcoded 5' priming and a J-beta primer mix drove a second PCR of roughly 6 to 12 cycles. TCRdb called the 5' RACE reads again in MiXCR, with one record for every CDR3 protein. The sample contains around 1,600,000 distinct CDR3 sequences, 35% to 45% of which appear only once. The sequenced sample consisted of blood. The chain joins TRBV5-1 to TRBJ2-5, with D unclear. Matching the DNA end better, TRBJ2-7 makes the J call doubtful. The receptor's source is a woman under 30 in good health. CDR3 in DNA: TGCGCCAGCAGCCCAACCCACGGATACGAGCAGTACTTC. Translating it yields CASSPTHGYEQYF.